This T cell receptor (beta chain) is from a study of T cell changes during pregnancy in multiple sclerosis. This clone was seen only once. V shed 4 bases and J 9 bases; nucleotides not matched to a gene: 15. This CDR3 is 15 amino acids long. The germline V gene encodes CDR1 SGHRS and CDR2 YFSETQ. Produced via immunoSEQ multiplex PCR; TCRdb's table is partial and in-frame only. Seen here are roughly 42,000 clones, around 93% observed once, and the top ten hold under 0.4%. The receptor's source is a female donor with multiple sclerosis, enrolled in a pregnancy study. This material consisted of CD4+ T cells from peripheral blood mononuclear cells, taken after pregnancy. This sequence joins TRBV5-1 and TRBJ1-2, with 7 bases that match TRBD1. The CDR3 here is CASSPGPKQGLSYTF. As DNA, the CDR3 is TGCGCCAGCAGCCCGGGACCTAAACAGGGGTTGAGCTACACCTTC.